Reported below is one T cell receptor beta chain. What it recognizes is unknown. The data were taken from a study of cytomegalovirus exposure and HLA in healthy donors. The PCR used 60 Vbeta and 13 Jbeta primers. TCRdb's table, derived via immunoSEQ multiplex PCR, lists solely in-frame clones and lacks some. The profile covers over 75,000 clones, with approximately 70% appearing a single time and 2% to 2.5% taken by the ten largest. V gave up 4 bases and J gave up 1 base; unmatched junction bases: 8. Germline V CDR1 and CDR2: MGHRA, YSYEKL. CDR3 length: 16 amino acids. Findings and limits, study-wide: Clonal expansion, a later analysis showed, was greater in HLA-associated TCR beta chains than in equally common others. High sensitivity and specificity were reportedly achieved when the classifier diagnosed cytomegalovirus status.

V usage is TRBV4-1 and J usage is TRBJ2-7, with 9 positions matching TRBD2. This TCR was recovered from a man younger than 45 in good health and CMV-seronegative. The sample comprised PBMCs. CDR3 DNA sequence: TGCGCCAGCAGCCCTACGCTAGCGGGACGGTCCTACGAGCAGTACTTC. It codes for CASSPTLAGRSYEQYF.